The sequence of this T cell receptor (beta chain) was determined in a study of technical replicates of blood from several donors. Measured with immunoSEQ multiplex PCR; TCRdb has only the in-frame clones, and not every one. Seen here are 65,000 to 90,000 clones, around 86% observed once, and the top ten hold 4.5% to 5.5%. The V gene lost 5 bases and the J gene lost 3 bases, with 11 bases spanning the gap. CDR1 is LNHDA, CDR2 SQIVND, per germline (reference sequence). The CDR3 is 13 residues long. The rearrangement links TRBV19 to TRBJ2-7; D perhaps matches TRBD2 (6 bases). The receptor comes from a human donor in good health. Some clones in this sample may be carry-over from other donors' samples. The specimen was PBMCs. The CDR3 DNA is TGTGCCAGTAGTCGGGGACTGGACTACGAGCAGTACTTC. It specifies CASSRGLDYEQYF.